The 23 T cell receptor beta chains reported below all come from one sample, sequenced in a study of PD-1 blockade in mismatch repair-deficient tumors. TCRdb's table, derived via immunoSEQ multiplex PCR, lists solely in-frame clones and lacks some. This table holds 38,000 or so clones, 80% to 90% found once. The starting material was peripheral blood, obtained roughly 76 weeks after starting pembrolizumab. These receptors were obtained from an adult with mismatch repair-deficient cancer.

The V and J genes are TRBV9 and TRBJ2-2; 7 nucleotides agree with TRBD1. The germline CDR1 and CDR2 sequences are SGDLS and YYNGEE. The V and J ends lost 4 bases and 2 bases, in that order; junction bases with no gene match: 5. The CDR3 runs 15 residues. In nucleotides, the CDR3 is TGTGCCAGCAGCCCTGGGACAGTTAACACCGGGGAGCTGTTTTTT. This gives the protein CASSPGTVNTGELFF.

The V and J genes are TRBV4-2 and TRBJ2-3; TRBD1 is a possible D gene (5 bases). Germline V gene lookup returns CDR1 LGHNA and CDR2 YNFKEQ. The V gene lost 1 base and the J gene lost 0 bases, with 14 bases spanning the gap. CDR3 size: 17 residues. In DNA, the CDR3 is TGTGCCAGCAGCCAAGTGCACCAGGGCCCTAGCACAGATACGCAGTATTTT. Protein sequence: CASSQVHQGPSTDTQYF.

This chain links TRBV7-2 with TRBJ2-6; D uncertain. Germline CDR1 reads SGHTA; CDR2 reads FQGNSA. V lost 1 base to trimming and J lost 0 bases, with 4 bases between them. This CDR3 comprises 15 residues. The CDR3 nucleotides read TGTGCCAGCAGCTTAGGGTCCTCTGGGGCCAACGTCCTGACTTTC. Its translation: CASSLGSSGANVLTF.

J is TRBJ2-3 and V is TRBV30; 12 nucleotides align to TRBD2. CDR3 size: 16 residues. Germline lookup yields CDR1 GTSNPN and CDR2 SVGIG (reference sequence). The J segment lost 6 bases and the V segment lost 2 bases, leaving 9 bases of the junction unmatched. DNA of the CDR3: TGTGCCTGGAGTCACGGACTAGCGGGAATGGCGGATACGCAGTATTTT. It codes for CAWSHGLAGMADTQYF. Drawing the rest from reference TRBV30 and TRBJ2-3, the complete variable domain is SQTIHQWPATLVQPVGSPLSLECTVEGTSNPNLYWYRQAAGRGLQLLFYSVGIGQISSEVPQNLSASRPQDRQFILSSKKLLLSDSGFYLCAWSHGLAGMADTQYFGPGTRLTVL.

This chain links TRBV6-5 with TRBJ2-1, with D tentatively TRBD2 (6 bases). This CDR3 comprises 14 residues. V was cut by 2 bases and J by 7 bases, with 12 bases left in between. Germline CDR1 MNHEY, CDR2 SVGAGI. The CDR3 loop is CASSYGGLENEQFF. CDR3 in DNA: TGTGCCAGCAGTTACGGGGGACTGGAAAATGAGCAGTTCTTC.

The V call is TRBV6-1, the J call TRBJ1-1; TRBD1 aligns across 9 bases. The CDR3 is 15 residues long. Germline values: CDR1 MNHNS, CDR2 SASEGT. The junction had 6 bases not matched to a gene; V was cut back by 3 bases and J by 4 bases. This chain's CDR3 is CASSEWDRDVTEAFF. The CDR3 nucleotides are TGTGCCAGCAGTGAGTGGGACAGGGATGTCACTGAAGCTTTCTTT.

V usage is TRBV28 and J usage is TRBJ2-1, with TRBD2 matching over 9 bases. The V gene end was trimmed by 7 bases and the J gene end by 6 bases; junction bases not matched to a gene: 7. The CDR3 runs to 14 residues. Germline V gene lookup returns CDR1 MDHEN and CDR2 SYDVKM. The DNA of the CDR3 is TGTGCCAGCAACGAAAGACTAGCGGTCAATGAGCAGTTCTTC. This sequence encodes CASNERLAVNEQFF.

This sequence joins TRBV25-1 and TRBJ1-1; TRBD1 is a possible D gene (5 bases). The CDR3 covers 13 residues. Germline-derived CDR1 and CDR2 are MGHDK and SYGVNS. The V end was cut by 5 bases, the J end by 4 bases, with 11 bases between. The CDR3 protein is CASSRRGGTEAFF. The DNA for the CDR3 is TGTGCCAGCAGTCGACGGGGGGGCACTGAAGCTTTCTTT.

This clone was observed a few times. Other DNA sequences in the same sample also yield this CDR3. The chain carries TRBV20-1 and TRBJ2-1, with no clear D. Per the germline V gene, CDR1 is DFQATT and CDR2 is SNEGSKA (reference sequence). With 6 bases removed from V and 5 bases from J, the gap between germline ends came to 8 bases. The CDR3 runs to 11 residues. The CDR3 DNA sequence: TGCAGTGCCACAAAAAACAATGAGCAGTTCTTC. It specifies CSATKNNEQFF.

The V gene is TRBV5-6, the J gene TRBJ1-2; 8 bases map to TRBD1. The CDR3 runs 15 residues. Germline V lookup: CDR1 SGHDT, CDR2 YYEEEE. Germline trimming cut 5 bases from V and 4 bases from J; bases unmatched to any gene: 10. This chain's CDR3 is CASRWTGTGPYGYTF. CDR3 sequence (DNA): TGTGCCAGCAGATGGACCGGGACAGGCCCCTATGGCTACACCTTC.

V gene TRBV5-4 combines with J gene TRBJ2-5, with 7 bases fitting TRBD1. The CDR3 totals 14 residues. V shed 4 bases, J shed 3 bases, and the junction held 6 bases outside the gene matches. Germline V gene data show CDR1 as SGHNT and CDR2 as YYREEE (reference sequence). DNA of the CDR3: TGTGCCAGCAGCCCTCCACAGGGGAAAGAGACCCAGTACTTC. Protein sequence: CASSPPQGKETQYF. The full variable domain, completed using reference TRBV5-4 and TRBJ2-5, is ETGVTQSPTHLIKTRGQQVTLRCSSQSGHNTVSWYQQALGQGPQFIFQYYREEENGRGNFPPRFSGLQFPNYSSELNVNALELDDSALYLCASSPPQGKETQYFGPGTRLLVL.

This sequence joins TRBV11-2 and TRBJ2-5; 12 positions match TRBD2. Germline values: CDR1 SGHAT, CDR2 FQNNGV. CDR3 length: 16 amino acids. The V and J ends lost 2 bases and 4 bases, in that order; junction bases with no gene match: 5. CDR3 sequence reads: CASSLRTSGIGETQYF. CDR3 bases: TGTGCCAGCAGCTTACGGACTAGCGGGATCGGAGAGACCCAGTACTTC.

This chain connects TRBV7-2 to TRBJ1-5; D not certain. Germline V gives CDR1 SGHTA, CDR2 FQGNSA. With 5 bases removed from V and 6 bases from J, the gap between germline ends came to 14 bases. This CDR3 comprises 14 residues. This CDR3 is CASSPRSPGQPQHF. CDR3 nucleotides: TGTGCCAGCAGCCCCCGTTCGCCCGGTCAGCCCCAGCATTTT.

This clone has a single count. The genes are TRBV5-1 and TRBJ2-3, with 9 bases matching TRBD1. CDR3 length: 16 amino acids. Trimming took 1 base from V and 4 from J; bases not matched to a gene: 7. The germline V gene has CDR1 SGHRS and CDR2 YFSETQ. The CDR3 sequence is CASSLRGTGSPDTQYF. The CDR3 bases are TGCGCCAGCAGCTTGCGAGGGACAGGGTCGCCAGATACGCAGTATTTT.

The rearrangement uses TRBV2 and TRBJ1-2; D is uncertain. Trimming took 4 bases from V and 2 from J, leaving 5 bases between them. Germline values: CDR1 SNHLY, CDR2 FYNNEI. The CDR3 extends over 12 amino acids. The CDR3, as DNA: TGTGCCAGCAGTGGTCAGAACTATGGCTACACCTTC. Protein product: CASSGQNYGYTF.

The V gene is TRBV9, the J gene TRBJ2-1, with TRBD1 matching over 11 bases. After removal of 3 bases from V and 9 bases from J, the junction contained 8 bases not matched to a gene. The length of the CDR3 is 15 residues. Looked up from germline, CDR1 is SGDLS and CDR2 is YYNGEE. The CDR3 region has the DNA TGTGCCAGCAGCGAAGACTCCGGGACAGGGGGTGAGCAGTTCTTC. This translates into CASSEDSGTGGEQFF.

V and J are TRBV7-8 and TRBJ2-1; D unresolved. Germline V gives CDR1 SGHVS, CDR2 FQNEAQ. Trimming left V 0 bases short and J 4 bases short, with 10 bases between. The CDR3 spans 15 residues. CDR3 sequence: CASSLAFNSYNEQFF. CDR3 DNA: TGTGCCAGCAGCTTAGCTTTTAACTCTTACAATGAGCAGTTCTTC.

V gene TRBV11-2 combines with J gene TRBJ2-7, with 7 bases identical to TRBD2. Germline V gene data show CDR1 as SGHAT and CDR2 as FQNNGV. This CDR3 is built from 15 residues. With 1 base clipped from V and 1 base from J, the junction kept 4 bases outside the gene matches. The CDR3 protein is CASSLVAGVSYEQYF. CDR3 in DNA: TGTGCCAGCAGCTTAGTCGCGGGAGTTTCCTACGAGCAGTACTTC.

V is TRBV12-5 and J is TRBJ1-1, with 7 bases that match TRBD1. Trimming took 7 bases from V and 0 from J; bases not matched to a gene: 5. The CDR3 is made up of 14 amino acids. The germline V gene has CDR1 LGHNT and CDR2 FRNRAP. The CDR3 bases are TGTGCTAGTGACAGGGGTTACATGAACACTGAAGCTTTCTTT. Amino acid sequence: CASDRGYMNTEAFF.

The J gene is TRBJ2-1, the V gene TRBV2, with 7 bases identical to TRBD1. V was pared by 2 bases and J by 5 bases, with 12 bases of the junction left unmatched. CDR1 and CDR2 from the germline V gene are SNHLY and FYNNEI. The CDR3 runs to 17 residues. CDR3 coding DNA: TGTGCCAGCAGTGAAAGGTTGTATCGGGACAGAGACAATGAGCAGTTCTTC. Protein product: CASSERLYRDRDNEQFF.

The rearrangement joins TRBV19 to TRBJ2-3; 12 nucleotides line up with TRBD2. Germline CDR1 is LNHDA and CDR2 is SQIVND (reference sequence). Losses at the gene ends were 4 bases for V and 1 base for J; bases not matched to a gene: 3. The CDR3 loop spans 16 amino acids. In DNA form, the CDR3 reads TGTGCCAGTAGTAACCGACTAGCGGGAGGCACAGATACGCAGTATTTT. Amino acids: CASSNRLAGGTDTQYF.

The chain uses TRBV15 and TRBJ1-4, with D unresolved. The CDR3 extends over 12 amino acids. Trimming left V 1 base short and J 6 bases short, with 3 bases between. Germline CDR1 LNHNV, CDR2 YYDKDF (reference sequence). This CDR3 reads CATSRVYEKLFF. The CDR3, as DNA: TGTGCCACCAGCAGAGTTTATGAAAAACTGTTTTTT.

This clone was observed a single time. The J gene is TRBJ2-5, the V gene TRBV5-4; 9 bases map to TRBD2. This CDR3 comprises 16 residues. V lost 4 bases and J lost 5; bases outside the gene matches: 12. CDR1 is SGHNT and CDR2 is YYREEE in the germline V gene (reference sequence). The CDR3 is CASSPGVAGDGETQYF. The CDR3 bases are TGTGCCAGCAGCCCCGGGGTAGCGGGAGACGGGGAGACCCAGTACTTC.